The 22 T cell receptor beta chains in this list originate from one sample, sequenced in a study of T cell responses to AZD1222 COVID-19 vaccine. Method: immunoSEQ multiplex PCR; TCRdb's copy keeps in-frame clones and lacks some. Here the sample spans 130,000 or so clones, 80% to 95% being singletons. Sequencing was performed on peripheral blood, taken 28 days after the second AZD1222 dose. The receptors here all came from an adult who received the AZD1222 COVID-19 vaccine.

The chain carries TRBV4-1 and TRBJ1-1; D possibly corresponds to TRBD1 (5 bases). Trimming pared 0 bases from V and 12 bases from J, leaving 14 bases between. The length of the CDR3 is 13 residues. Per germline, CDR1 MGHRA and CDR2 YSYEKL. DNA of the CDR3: TGCGCCAGCAGCCAAGATTTAGCGGGGGGATCTTTCTTT. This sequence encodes CASSQDLAGGSFF.

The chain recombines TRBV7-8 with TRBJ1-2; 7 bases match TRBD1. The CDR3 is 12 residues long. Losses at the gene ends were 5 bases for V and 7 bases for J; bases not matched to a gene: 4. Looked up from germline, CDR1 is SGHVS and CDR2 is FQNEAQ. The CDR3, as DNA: TGTGCCAGCAGCCTACAGGGGCCTGGCTACACCTTC. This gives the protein CASSLQGPGYTF.

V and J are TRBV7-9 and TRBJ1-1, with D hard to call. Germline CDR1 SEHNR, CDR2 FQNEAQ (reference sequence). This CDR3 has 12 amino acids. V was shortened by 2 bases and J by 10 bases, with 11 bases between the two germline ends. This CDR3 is CASSLTQLGAFF. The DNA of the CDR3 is TGTGCCAGCAGCTTAACTCAGCTGGGAGCTTTCTTT.

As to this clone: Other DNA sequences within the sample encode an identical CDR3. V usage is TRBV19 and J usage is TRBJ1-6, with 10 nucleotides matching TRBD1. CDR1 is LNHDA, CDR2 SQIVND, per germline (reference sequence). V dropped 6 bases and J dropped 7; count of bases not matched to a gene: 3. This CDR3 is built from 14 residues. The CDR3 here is CASSQTGGNSPLHF. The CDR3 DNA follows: TGTGCCAGTAGCCAGACAGGGGGCAATTCACCCCTCCACTTT.

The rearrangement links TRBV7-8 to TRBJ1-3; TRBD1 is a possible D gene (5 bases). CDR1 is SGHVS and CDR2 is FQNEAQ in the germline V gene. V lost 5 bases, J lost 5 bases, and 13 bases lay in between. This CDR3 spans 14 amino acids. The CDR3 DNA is TGTGCCAGCAGCATGGAGGGGTACCGAAACACCATATATTTT. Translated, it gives CASSMEGYRNTIYF. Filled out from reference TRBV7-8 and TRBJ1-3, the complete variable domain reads GAGVSQSPRYKVAKRGQDVALRCDPISGHVSLFWYQQALGQGPEFLTYFQNEAQLDKSGLPSDRFFAERPEGSVSTLKIQRTQQEDSAVYLCASSMEGYRNTIYFGEGSWLTVV.

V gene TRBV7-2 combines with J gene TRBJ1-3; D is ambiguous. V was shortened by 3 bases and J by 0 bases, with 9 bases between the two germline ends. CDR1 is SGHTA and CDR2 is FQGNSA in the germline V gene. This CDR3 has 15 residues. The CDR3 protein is CASSLDGNSGNTIYF. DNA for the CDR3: TGTGCCAGCAGCTTGGACGGGAACTCTGGAAACACCATATATTTT.

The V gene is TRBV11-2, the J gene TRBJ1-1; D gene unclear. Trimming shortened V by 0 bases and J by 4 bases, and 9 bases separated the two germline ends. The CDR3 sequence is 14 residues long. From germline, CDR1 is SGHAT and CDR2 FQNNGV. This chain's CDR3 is CASSLDLWGTEAFF. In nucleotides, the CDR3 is TGTGCCAGCAGCTTAGATCTCTGGGGCACTGAAGCTTTCTTT.

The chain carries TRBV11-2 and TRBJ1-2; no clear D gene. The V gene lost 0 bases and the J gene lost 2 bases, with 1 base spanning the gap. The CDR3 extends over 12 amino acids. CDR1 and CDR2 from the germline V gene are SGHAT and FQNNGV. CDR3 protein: CASSLENYGYTF. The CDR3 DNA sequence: TGTGCCAGCAGCTTAGAGAACTATGGCTACACCTTC.

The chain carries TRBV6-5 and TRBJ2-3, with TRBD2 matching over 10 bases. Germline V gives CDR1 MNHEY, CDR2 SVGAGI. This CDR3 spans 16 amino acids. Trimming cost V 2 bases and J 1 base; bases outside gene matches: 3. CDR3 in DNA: TGTGCCAGCAGTTACGGGCTAGCGGGAGGCACAGATACGCAGTATTTT. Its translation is CASSYGLAGGTDTQYF.

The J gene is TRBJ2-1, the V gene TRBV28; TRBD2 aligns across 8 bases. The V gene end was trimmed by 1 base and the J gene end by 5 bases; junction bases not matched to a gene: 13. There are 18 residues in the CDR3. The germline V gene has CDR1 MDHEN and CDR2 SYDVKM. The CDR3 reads CASSLSPGLGTLHNEQFF. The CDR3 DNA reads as TGTGCCAGCAGTTTATCTCCGGGACTAGGAACCCTACACAATGAGCAGTTCTTC.

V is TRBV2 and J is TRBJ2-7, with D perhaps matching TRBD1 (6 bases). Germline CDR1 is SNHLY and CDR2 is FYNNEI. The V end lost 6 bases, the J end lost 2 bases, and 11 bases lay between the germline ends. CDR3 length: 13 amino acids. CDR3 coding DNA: TGTGCCAGCAGATGGACAGAGACCTACGAGCAGTACGTC. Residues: CASRWTETYEQYV.

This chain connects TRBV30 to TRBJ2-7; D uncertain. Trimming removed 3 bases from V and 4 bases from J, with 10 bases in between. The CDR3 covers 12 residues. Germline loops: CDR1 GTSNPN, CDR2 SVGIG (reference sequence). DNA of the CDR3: TGTGCCTGGAGCCCCGGAGCGTACGAGCAGTACTTC. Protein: CAWSPGAYEQYF.

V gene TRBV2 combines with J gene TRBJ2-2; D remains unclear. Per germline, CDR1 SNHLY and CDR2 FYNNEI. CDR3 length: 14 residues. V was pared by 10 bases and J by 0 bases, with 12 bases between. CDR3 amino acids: CATTRASNTGELFF. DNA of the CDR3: TGTGCCACCACCCGGGCCTCGAACACCGGGGAGCTGTTTTTT.

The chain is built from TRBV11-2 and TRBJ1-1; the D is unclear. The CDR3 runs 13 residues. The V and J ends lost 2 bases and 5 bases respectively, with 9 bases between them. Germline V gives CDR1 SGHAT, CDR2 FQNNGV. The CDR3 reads CASSLLGGTEAFF. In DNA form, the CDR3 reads TGTGCCAGCAGCTTACTGGGAGGGACTGAAGCTTTCTTT.

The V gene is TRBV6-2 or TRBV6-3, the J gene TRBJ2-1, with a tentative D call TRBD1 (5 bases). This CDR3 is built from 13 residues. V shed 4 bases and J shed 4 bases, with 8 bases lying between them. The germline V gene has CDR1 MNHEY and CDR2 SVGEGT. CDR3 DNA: TGTGCCAGCAGTTGGACACCTTACAATGAGCAGTTCTTC. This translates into CASSWTPYNEQFF.

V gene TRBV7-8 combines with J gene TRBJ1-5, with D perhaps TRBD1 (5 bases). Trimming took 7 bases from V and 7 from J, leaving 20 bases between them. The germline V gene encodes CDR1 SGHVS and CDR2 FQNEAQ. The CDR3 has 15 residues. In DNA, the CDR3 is TGTGCCAGCACCCCCCTGGGGAGAAGGGGCCAGCCCCAGCATTTT. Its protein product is CASTPLGRRGQPQHF.

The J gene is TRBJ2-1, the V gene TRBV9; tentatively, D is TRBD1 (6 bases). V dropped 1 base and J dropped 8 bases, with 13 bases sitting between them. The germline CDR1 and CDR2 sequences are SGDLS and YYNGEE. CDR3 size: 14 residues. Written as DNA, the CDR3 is TGTGCCAGCAGCGTATTGCAGGGGCAGGATGAGCAGTTCTTC. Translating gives CASSVLQGQDEQFF.

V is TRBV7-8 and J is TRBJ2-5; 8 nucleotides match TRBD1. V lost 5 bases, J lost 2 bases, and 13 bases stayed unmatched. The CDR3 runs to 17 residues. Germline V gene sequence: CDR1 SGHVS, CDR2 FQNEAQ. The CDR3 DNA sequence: TGTGCCAGCAGCCCCCCTCCGGGACAGGCTGTTCAAGAGACCCAGTACTTC. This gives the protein CASSPPPGQAVQETQYF.

The CDR3 is CAISDNLGAEAFF. The CDR3, as DNA: TGTGCCATCAGTGATAATCTGGGGGCTGAAGCTTTCTTT. The rearrangement joins TRBV10-3 to TRBJ1-1, with TRBD1 as a possible D gene (5 bases). CDR3 length: 13 residues. Germline V gene sequence: CDR1 ENHRY, CDR2 SYGVKD. V lost 3 bases and J 6 bases, leaving 11 bases between the germline ends.

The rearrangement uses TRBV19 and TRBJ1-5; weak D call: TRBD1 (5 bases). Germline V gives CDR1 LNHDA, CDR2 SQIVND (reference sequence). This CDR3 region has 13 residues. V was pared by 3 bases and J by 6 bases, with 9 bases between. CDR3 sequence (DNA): TGTGCCAGTAGTATGGGGGTACCTCAGCCCCAGCATTTT. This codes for CASSMGVPQPQHF.

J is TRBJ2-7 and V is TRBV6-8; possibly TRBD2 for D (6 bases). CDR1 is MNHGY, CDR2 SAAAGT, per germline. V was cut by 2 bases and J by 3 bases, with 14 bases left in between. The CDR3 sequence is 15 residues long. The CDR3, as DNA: TGTGCCAGCAGTTACACCGGGACGGGGGTCTACGAGCAGTACTTC. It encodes CASSYTGTGVYEQYF.

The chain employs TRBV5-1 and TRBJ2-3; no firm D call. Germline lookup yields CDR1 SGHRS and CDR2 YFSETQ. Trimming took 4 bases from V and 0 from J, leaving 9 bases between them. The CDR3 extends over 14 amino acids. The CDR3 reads CASSPQTSTDTQYF. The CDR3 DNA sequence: TGCGCCAGCAGCCCCCAGACTAGCACAGATACGCAGTATTTT.